This T cell receptor beta chain comes out of a study of blood T cell repertoires in COVID-19. Comments on this clone: Other DNA sequences in this sample translate to the same CDR3.

Using immunoSEQ multiplex PCR, the repertoire was profiled, and TCRdb retains in-frame clones only, with some absent. This sample has 250,000 to 400,000 clones, with around 88% found just once. Material: peripheral blood. The sequence came from a woman in her twenties or thirties with COVID-19, enrolled during active disease.

The CDR3 region has the DNA TGTGCCAGCTCACCGGACAGCTTGAACACTGAAGCTTTCTTT. It is translated as CASSPDSLNTEAFF. This chain connects TRBV18 to TRBJ1-1; weak D call: TRBD1 (6 bases). The CDR3 spans 14 residues. From germline, CDR1 is KGHSH and CDR2 LQKENI. Trimming left V 3 bases short and J 0 bases short, with 8 bases between. The whole variable domain, filled in from reference TRBV18 and TRBJ1-1, reads NAGVMQNPRHLVRRRGQEARLRCSPMKGHSHVYWYRQLPEEGLKFMVYLQKENIIDESGMPKERFSAEFPKEGPSILRIQQVVRGDSAAYFCASSPDSLNTEAFFGQGTRLTVV.